This is a list of T cell receptor beta chains from one sample in a study of shared T cell receptors in the human thymus. Sequencing used immunoSEQ multiplex PCR; TCRdb keeps in-frame clones, though not all of them. The sample records hundreds of thousands of clones, about 90% being singletons. These data were also filed under a second study, of human thymus T cells.

The specimen sequenced was thymocytes. These TCRs come from a boy in the first two years of life with a congenital heart defect. Each CDR3 is given with its conserved first and last residue. A D gene is named only where the DNA matches it firmly. The size field is filled for only some rows; it gives once, few, many or a size class.

d_call clone_size j_call v_call cdr3_aa cdr3_nt
- - TRBJ2-2 TRBV14 CASSLDDWPGELFF TGTGCCAGCAGTCTCGATGATTGGCCCGGGGAGCTGTTTTTT
TRBD1 - TRBJ2-4 TRBV14 CASSLSTGFQKNIQYF TGTGCCAGCAGCCTTTCGACAGGGTTCCAGAAAAACATTCAGTACTTC
TRBD1 - TRBJ1-6 TRBV7-8 CASTKGADGKSPLHF TGTGCCAGCACAAAGGGGGCTGATGGAAAATCACCCCTCCACTTT
- - TRBJ1-1 TRBV7-8 CASSRRGKVGTEAFF TGTGCCAGCAGCAGACGAGGGAAAGTGGGCACTGAAGCTTTCTTT
- - TRBJ1-2 TRBV5-6 CASSLYGEGRSYTF TGTGCCAGCAGCTTGTACGGGGAAGGTAGGAGCTACACCTTC
- once TRBJ2-7 TRBV6-1 CASGGMGEQYF TGTGCCAGCGGGGGCATGGGCGAGCAGTACTTC
- - TRBJ1-2 TRBV11-2 CASSLDLTDNYGYTF TGTGCCAGCAGCTTAGATTTGACTGATAACTATGGCTACACCTTC
- few TRBJ1-1 TRBV7-9 CASSLFPETEAFF TGTGCCAGCAGCTTATTCCCCGAGACTGAAGCTTTCTTT
TRBD2 - TRBJ2-7 TRBV28 CASSSPSSGSSYEQYF TGTGCCAGCAGTTCGCCCTCTAGCGGGAGCTCCTACGAGCAGTACTTC
TRBD1 - TRBJ2-5 TRBV10-1 CASSKYRGQETQYF TGCGCCAGCAGTAAATACAGGGGGCAAGAGACCCAGTACTTC
- - TRBJ2-7 TRBV5-1 CASSFGGYSYEQYF TGCGCCAGCAGTTTTGGCGGCTACTCCTACGAGCAGTACTTC
TRBD1 - TRBJ1-1 TRBV19 CASSIEPGQGLEAFF TGTGCCAGTAGTATAGAGCCGGGACAGGGCCTTGAAGCTTTCTTT
- - TRBJ2-7 TRBV4-3 CASSQDPEGYEQYF TGCGCCAGCAGCCAAGACCCAGAGGGTTACGAGCAGTACTTC
- - TRBJ2-1 TRBV9 CASSVKPGRLNEQFF TGTGCCAGCAGCGTCAAGCCTGGGAGACTCAATGAGCAGTTCTTC
- - TRBJ2-3 TRBV5-1 CASTCGPTDTQYF TGCGCCAGCACGTGTGGGCCTACAGATACGCAGTATTTT
TRBD2 - TRBJ2-3 TRBV5-4 CASSLDSSGPDTQYF TGTGCCAGCAGCTTGGATTCTAGCGGGCCAGATACGCAGTATTTT
- - TRBJ1-1 TRBV30 CAWGALGRNTEAFF TGTGCCTGGGGGGCCTTAGGCAGGAACACTGAAGCTTTCTTT
TRBD2 once TRBJ2-5 TRBV7-6 CASSLVTGGPVQETQYF TGTGCCAGCAGCTTAGTAACGGGGGGTCCTGTCCAAGAGACCCAGTACTTC
- - TRBJ2-4 TRBV28 CASSQTRVLAKNIQYF TGTGCCAGCAGCCAAACCCGGGTTCTAGCCAAAAACATTCAGTACTTC
TRBD1 - TRBJ2-7 TRBV28 CASSTGTGATYEQYF TGTGCCAGCAGCACCGGGACAGGAGCCACCTACGAGCAGTACTTC
- - TRBJ2-3 TRBV28 CASGTNRFPRTDTQYF TGTGCCAGCGGGACAAACAGGTTTCCCCGCACAGATACGCAGTATTTT
- once TRBJ2-7 TRBV9 CASSVEERSPSYEQYF TGTGCCAGCAGCGTAGAGGAGAGATCGCCCTCCTACGAGCAGTACTTC
TRBD2 - TRBJ2-7 TRBV7-9 CASSSTLRTSAYSYEQYF TGTGCCAGCAGCTCAACATTGCGGACTAGCGCCTACTCCTACGAGCAGTACTTC
TRBD2 - TRBJ2-2 TRBV6-1 CASSERGGTSGAERGELFF TGTGCCAGCAGTGAAAGGGGGGGGACTAGCGGGGCCGAGCGCGGGGAGCTGTTTTTT
TRBD1 - TRBJ2-7 TRBV10-2 CASTPGQAHEQYF TGCGCCAGCACTCCGGGACAGGCCCACGAGCAGTACTTC
TRBD2 - TRBJ2-7 TRBV5-1 CASSLGLAGSYEQYF TGCGCCAGCAGCTTAGGACTAGCGGGATCCTACGAGCAGTACTTC
- - TRBJ2-6 TRBV19 CASSSQAGSGANVLTF TGTGCCAGTAGTTCTCAGGCTGGGTCTGGGGCCAACGTCCTGACTTTC
- - TRBJ1-4 TRBV28 CASRLAGVANEKLFF TGTGCCAGCAGACTGGCGGGGGTGGCTAATGAAAAACTGTTTTTT
- - TRBJ2-1 TRBV6-1 CASTFWGTPRNEQFF TGTGCCAGCACTTTTTGGGGCACCCCTCGCAATGAGCAGTTCTTC
- - TRBJ1-5 TRBV28 CASSSTGNQPQHF TGTGCCAGCAGTTCGACAGGAAATCAGCCCCAGCATTTT
- once TRBJ2-7 TRBV30 CAWSGNSGDEQYF TGTGCCTGGAGTGGTAATAGCGGAGACGAGCAGTACTTC
- - TRBJ1-1 TRBV9 CASSVVTGSQGHTEAFF TGTGCCAGCAGCGTAGTAACAGGATCCCAGGGGCACACTGAAGCTTTCTTT
- - TRBJ2-1 TRBV4-1 CASSGRTVHLYNEQFF TGCGCCAGCAGCGGCCGGACAGTACACCTATACAATGAGCAGTTCTTC
TRBD1 few TRBJ2-1 TRBV10-2 CASRDRFRNEQFF TGCGCCTCCCGGGACAGGTTCAGGAATGAGCAGTTCTTC
- - TRBJ1-3 TRBV28 CASSPAGNTIYF TGTGCCAGCAGTCCCGCGGGAAACACCATATATTTT
TRBD2 - TRBJ2-1 TRBV5-4 CASSKTIGTSEYLNEQFF TGTGCCAGCAGCAAGACGATAGGGACTAGCGAATACCTAAATGAGCAGTTCTTC
TRBD1 - TRBJ1-4 TRBV2 CASRRGGTGGEKLFF TGTGCCAGCAGGAGGGGCGGGACAGGGGGCGAGAAACTGTTTTTT
- - TRBJ1-3 TRBV7-6 CASSHRFSGNTIYF TGTGCCAGCAGCCACCGGTTCTCTGGAAACACCATATATTTT
- - TRBJ2-1 TRBV7-3 CASSLSRFYNEQFF TGTGCCAGCAGCTTATCCCGGTTCTACAATGAGCAGTTCTTC
- - TRBJ2-1 TRBV7-9 CASSLGGGFNEQFF TGTGCCAGCAGCTTAGGCGGGGGCTTCAATGAGCAGTTCTTC
- - TRBJ2-7 TRBV30 CAWSRQGTHEQYF TGTGCCTGGAGTAGGCAGGGGACCCACGAGCAGTACTTC
TRBD2 - TRBJ2-7 TRBV4-1 CASSQLAGSTYEQYF TGCGCCAGCAGCCAACTAGCGGGGTCGACCTACGAGCAGTACTTC
TRBD1 - TRBJ1-1 TRBV13 CASSRDRGLNTEAFF TGTGCCAGCAGCCGGGACAGGGGGCTGAACACTGAAGCTTTCTTT
TRBD2 - TRBJ2-7 TRBV12-5 CASGLVLAGPSSYEQYF TGTGCTAGTGGTTTGGTACTAGCGGGCCCCAGCTCCTACGAGCAGTACTTC
TRBD1 - TRBJ1-2 TRBV4-1 CASSLRGQGVGGYTF TGCGCCAGCAGCCTTAGGGGACAGGGGGTGGGTGGCTACACCTTC
- - TRBJ2-3 TRBV21-1 CASSKVPGVRYTQYF TGTGCCAGCAGCAAAGTCCCGGGAGTGAGGTATACGCAGTATTTT
- - TRBJ1-5 TRBV28 CASSFYNQPQHF TGTGCCAGCAGTTTTTATAATCAGCCCCAGCATTTT
TRBD1 once TRBJ1-1 TRBV19 CASSIRQGVGNTEAFF TGTGCCAGTAGTATCCGACAGGGGGTGGGAAACACTGAAGCTTTCTTT